A selection of T cell receptor beta chains follows, all from one sample in a study of cytomegalovirus exposure and HLA in healthy donors. Profiled with immunoSEQ multiplex PCR; TCRdb holds only in-frame clones, not every one. The data contain 110,000 or so clones, approximately 80% of them seen just once; the ten biggest clones take up around 5.8%. Sequencing input: PBMCs. Every receptor here comes from a woman in her twenties or thirties in good health and CMV-seropositive. Each CDR3 is given without its conserved first and last residue. The D gene is left open where the match is weak.

v_call: TRBV30; d_call: .; cdr3_aa: AWGPHEQF
v_call: TRBV9; d_call: TRBD2; cdr3_aa: ASSVPAGGTDTQY
v_call: TRBV19; d_call: .; cdr3_aa: ASSQALFSSGELF
v_call: TRBV10-3; d_call: .; cdr3_aa: AISADSEKLF
v_call: TRBV6-5; d_call: .; cdr3_aa: ASRPLGGPEDEQY
v_call: TRBV6-1; d_call: .; cdr3_aa: ASSENGRDTYYGYT
v_call: TRBV11-3; d_call: .; cdr3_aa: ASSLETGDPKPYNEQF
v_call: TRBV7-9; d_call: TRBD1; cdr3_aa: ASSLGTGISRYGYT
v_call: TRBV4-1; d_call: TRBD1; cdr3_aa: ASSQFPGGHTEAF
v_call: TRBV5-1; d_call: TRBD1; cdr3_aa: ASSVAGTGVYEQY
v_call: TRBV9; d_call: .; cdr3_aa: ASSPERSNTGELF
v_call: TRBV18; d_call: TRBD1; cdr3_aa: ASSPDRFNQPQH
v_call: TRBV5-1; d_call: .; cdr3_aa: ASSQGPLGNMNTEAF
v_call: TRBV18; d_call: TRBD1; cdr3_aa: ASSPRQSGTAFTEAF
v_call: TRBV2; d_call: .; cdr3_aa: ASSDHVSGAYQPQH
v_call: TRBV20-1; d_call: .; cdr3_aa: SAKLPAIQF
v_call: TRBV4-1; d_call: .; cdr3_aa: ASSQVGEGEKLF
v_call: TRBV5-4; d_call: .; cdr3_aa: ASSEDGAYEQY
v_call: TRBV10-1; d_call: .; cdr3_aa: ASSEFREVGQY
v_call: TRBV5-6; d_call: .; cdr3_aa: ASSLTRQGGETQY
v_call: TRBV5-1; d_call: .; cdr3_aa: ASSGGTVMNTEAF
v_call: TRBV30; d_call: .; cdr3_aa: AWSVLGQMGQPQH
v_call: TRBV7-9; d_call: .; cdr3_aa: ASSPPGHGANVLT
v_call: TRBV2; d_call: .; cdr3_aa: ASSEWRQSFKETQY
v_call: TRBV7-3; d_call: TRBD2; cdr3_aa: ASSPGTSGEYYNEQF
v_call: TRBV6-1; d_call: .; cdr3_aa: ASSETAGASYNEQF
v_call: TRBV14; d_call: .; cdr3_aa: ASSQALAGANVLT
v_call: TRBV27; d_call: .; cdr3_aa: ASSLYREAPYNEQF
v_call: TRBV29-1; d_call: .; cdr3_aa: SDLNVPQHTDTQY
v_call: TRBV9; d_call: TRBD2; cdr3_aa: ASSGPSGGEQF
v_call: TRBV20-1; d_call: .; cdr3_aa: SARDLTGYT
v_call: TRBV14; d_call: .; cdr3_aa: ASSSRPGVGKGETQY
v_call: TRBV21-1; d_call: .; cdr3_aa: ASTRFLQGKGGELF
v_call: TRBV5-1; d_call: .; cdr3_aa: ASSLDRGAGNTEAF
v_call: TRBV30; d_call: .; cdr3_aa: AWSQTGYNEKLF
v_call: TRBV19; d_call: .; cdr3_aa: ASSTNRDTYEQY
v_call: TRBV11-2; d_call: .; cdr3_aa: ASSLAYGETQY
v_call: TRBV5-3; d_call: TRBD2; cdr3_aa: ARSWPLASGGEDSYEQY
v_call: TRBV28; d_call: .; cdr3_aa: ASSFTGHPMNTEAF